This T cell receptor beta chain was sequenced during a study of cytomegalovirus exposure and HLA in healthy donors. Note on this clone: What it binds is not known.

PCR primers comprised 60 Vbeta and 13 Jbeta primers. Profiling relied on immunoSEQ multiplex PCR, and the TCRdb table lists in-frame clones only, not all of them. The sample comprises under 200,000 clones, approximately 77% of which are singletons, and 2% to 2.5% rests with the top ten. This CDR3 has 14 residues. CDR1 and CDR2 from the germline V gene are SGHRS and YFSETQ. V dropped 3 bases and J dropped 0; count of bases not matched to a gene: 3. General observations from the study: As a later analysis showed, a missense DCLRE1C variant was linked to trimming of TCR beta V- and J-genes. According to a later analysis, most TCR beta chains associated with CMV appeared HLA-restricted. Later analysis identified several of the most significant clusters that appeared linked to common viral pathogens.

Sequencing was performed on PBMCs. The sequence was collected from a man over 45 in good health and CMV-seropositive. The rearrangement uses TRBV5-1 and TRBJ2-7; TRBD1 aligns across 7 bases. As DNA, the CDR3 is TGCGCCAGCAGCTCCGGACAGGACTCCTACGAGCAGTACTTC. Amino acid sequence: CASSSGQDSYEQYF.